This entry lists 24 T cell receptor beta chains sequenced from one sample in a study of spatial heterogeneity in lung cancer. TCRdb re-analysed the 5' RACE reads in MiXCR, keeping a single row per CDR3 protein. Among under 13,000 distinct CDR3 sequences listed, around 22% were seen once. The time point here: sample taken at primary tumor resection. Unsorted samples of tumor, nontumor lung or frozen PBMC had their whole RNA sequenced. Sequencing was performed on PBMCs, taken at surgery. The origin of the receptors is a female donor with early-stage non-small cell lung cancer.

V and J are TRBV11-1 and TRBJ2-2; D call uncertain. Germline loops: CDR1 SGHAT, CDR2 FQDESV (reference sequence). The V and J ends lost 4 bases and 6 bases respectively, with 6 bases between them. The CDR3 loop spans 12 amino acids. The DNA for the CDR3 is TGTGCCAGCAGCTATGGGGCCGGGGAGCTGTTTTTT. Amino acid sequence: CASSYGAGELFF.

This clonotype was detected only a few times. This chain links TRBV4-3 with TRBJ2-2; a weak D match, TRBD1 (6 bases). V lost 2 bases and J 6 bases, leaving 13 bases between the germline ends. From germline, CDR1 is LGHNA and CDR2 YSLEER. The CDR3 loop spans 15 amino acids. The CDR3 reads CASSQPDTGSGELFF. Here the CDR3 DNA reads TGCGCCAGCAGCCAACCTGATACAGGGTCCGGGGAGCTGTTTTTT.

This chain links TRBV10-2 with TRBJ2-1; 13 bases align to TRBD2. Germline trimming cut 6 bases from V and 7 bases from J; bases unmatched to any gene: 6. Germline CDR1 WSHSY, CDR2 SAAADI. The CDR3 covers 15 residues. Here the CDR3 DNA reads TGCGCCAGCAGCTGGACTAGCGGGAGCGGGAATGAGCAGTTCTTC. Its protein is CASSWTSGSGNEQFF.

In DNA form, the CDR3 reads TGTGCCAGCTCACCACCAGGGACAAATCAACACGAGCAGTACTTC. Its translation: CASSPPGTNQHEQYF. V usage is TRBV18 and J usage is TRBJ2-7; perhaps TRBD1 as D (6 bases). The CDR3 contains 15 residues. The ends were cut back, 0 bases at V and 5 bases at J, with 14 bases in the middle. The germline CDR1 and CDR2 sequences are KGHSH and LQKENI. Together with reference TRBV18 and TRBJ2-7, the CDR3 gives the full variable domain: NAGVMQNPRHLVRRRGQEARLRCSPMKGHSHVYWYRQLPEEGLKFMVYLQKENIIDESGMPKERFSAEFPKEGPSILRIQQVVRGDSAAYFCASSPPGTNQHEQYFGPGTRLTVT.

The chain employs TRBV20-1 and TRBJ1-1; possibly TRBD1 for D (5 bases). CDR1 and CDR2 from the germline V gene are DFQATT and SNEGSKA (reference sequence). The germline V and J ends were trimmed by 0 bases and 4 bases, with 9 bases remaining between them. The CDR3 sequence is 13 residues long. CDR3 DNA sequence: TGCAGTGCTAGAGATGGGGGAGGCACTGAAGCTTTCTTT. It codes for CSARDGGGTEAFF.

This clonotype was recorded a few times. This CDR3 reads CASSLRDGYEQYF. CDR3 bases: TGTGCCAGCAGCTTAAGGGACGGCTACGAGCAGTACTTC. The rearrangement links TRBV7-7 to TRBJ2-7; the D call may be TRBD1 or TRBD2 (5 bases each). V gave up 2 bases and J gave up 3 bases, with 8 bases separating them. This CDR3 contains 13 residues. CDR1 is SSHAT and CDR2 is FNYEAQ in the germline V gene (reference sequence).

This sequence joins TRBV7-9 and TRBJ1-2; 9 positions match TRBD1. The CDR3 contains 13 residues. V was pared by 5 bases and J by 6 bases, with 4 bases of the junction left unmatched. The germline gives CDR1 SEHNR, CDR2 FQNEAQ (reference sequence). CDR3 sequence (DNA): TGTGCCAGCAGCGCCGGGACAGGGAATGGCTACACCTTC. The encoded protein is CASSAGTGNGYTF.

In DNA form, the CDR3 reads TGTGCCATCAGTGACGGAGCGGGATCGGATACGCAGTATTTT. Its protein is CAISDGAGSDTQYF. This sequence joins TRBV10-3 and TRBJ2-3, with 7 nucleotides matching TRBD2. The CDR3 is 14 residues long. Germline assignment: CDR1 ENHRY and CDR2 SYGVKD. With 3 bases clipped from V and 6 bases from J, the junction kept 6 bases outside the gene matches.

This clonotype was counted ten times or more. The genes are TRBV24-1 and TRBJ2-4, with D possibly being TRBD1 or TRBD2 (6 bases each). The CDR3 runs to 15 residues. The V end lost 1 base, the J end lost 5 bases, and 11 bases lay between the germline ends. The germline V gene has CDR1 KGHDR and CDR2 SFDVKD. The CDR3 DNA is TGTGCCACCAGTGATTTACAGGGAGGAGAAAACATTCAGTACTTC. Protein: CATSDLQGGENIQYF.

This clonotype was observed once. CDR3 in DNA: TGTGCCAGCAGCTCAGAACGGTTGAACACTGAAGCTTTCTTT. Translated: CASSSERLNTEAFF. The chain joins TRBV5-5 to TRBJ1-1; unclear D gene. The CDR3 is 14 residues long. Trimming took 3 bases from V and 0 from J, leaving 9 bases between them. Germline V gene data show CDR1 as SGHKS and CDR2 as YYEKEE (reference sequence).

V usage is TRBV12-5 and J usage is TRBJ1-1; the D is unclear. The CDR3 totals 13 residues. V was shortened by 3 bases and J by 4 bases, with 9 bases between the two germline ends. Germline assignment: CDR1 LGHNT and CDR2 FRNRAP. The CDR3, as DNA: TGTGCTAGTGGTTTTCTCTTGGCCACTGAAGCTTTCTTT. This codes for CASGFLLATEAFF. The whole variable domain, filled in from reference TRBV12-5 and TRBJ1-1, reads DARVTQTPRHKVTEMGQEVTMRCQPILGHNTVFWYRQTMMQGLELLAYFRNRAPLDDSGMPKDRFSAEMPDATLATLKIQPSEPRDSAVYFCASGFLLATEAFFGQGTRLTVV.

The table lists this clonotype with a few counts. The V and J genes are TRBV12-3 or TRBV12-4 and TRBJ2-3; D ambiguous. CDR3 length: 13 amino acids. V dropped 4 bases and J dropped 4 bases, with 9 bases sitting between them. CDR3 DNA: TGTGCCAGCAGTTGGCAGTCGGCAGATACGCAGTATTTT. Translating it yields CASSWQSADTQYF.

In its sample, this clonotype is large. The chain carries TRBV6-5 and TRBJ1-4; D gene unclear. Deletions cut 6 bases from V and 0 bases from J, with 14 bases between. CDR1 and CDR2 (germline): MNHEY, SVGAGI. The CDR3 length is 16 residues. Written as DNA, the CDR3 is TGTGCCAGCAGCCCGGCCATTGGTGCAACTAATGAAAAACTGTTTTTT. This translates into CASSPAIGATNEKLFF.

This clonotype has more than one count but fewer than ten. The chain employs TRBV29-1 and TRBJ2-1, with TRBD1 as a possible D gene (6 bases). Per germline, CDR1 SQVTM and CDR2 ANQGSEA. The CDR3 runs to 13 residues. Between the trimmed V and J ends, which lost 6 bases and 0 bases, there was a span of 9 bases. The CDR3 here is CSVDRSSYNEQFF. CDR3 bases: TGCAGCGTAGACAGGAGCTCCTACAATGAGCAGTTCTTC.

This chain connects TRBV7-8 to TRBJ2-7; D is ambiguous. Trimming removed 5 bases from V and 0 bases from J, with 17 bases in between. The germline V gene encodes CDR1 SGHVS and CDR2 FQNEAQ. The CDR3 has 16 residues. CDR3 protein: CASSPRRSSSSYEQYF. In nucleotides, the CDR3 is TGTGCCAGCAGCCCCAGACGGAGCTCTAGCTCCTACGAGCAGTACTTC.

The chain employs TRBV10-1 and TRBJ2-6; D unclear. The CDR3 totals 15 residues. The V and J ends lost 0 bases and 2 bases respectively, with 5 bases between them. Germline CDR1 reads WNHNN; CDR2 reads SYGVQD (reference sequence). The CDR3 sequence: CASSESTAGANVLTF. DNA of the CDR3: TGCGCCAGCAGTGAGTCTACTGCTGGGGCCAACGTCCTGACTTTC.

J is TRBJ2-5 and V is TRBV28; no firm D call. The V end lost 6 bases, the J end lost 1 base, and 9 bases lay between the germline ends. The germline V gene encodes CDR1 MDHEN and CDR2 SYDVKM. The CDR3 has 13 amino acids. The CDR3 spells CASSLRVQETQYF. The CDR3 DNA sequence: TGTGCCAGCAGCCTAAGGGTCCAAGAGACCCAGTACTTC.

This clonotype was counted at least ten times. The chain couples TRBV14 to TRBJ2-3; D ambiguous. CDR3 size: 14 residues. CDR1 and CDR2 (germline): SGHDN, FVKESK. V lost 0 bases, J lost 2 bases, and 6 bases lay in between. This chain's CDR3 is CASSQEVDTDTQYF. The DNA for the CDR3 is TGTGCCAGCAGCCAAGAAGTGGACACAGATACGCAGTATTTT.

The genes are TRBV7-2 and TRBJ1-2, with D hard to call. CDR3 length: 14 residues. The V and J ends lost 1 base and 2 bases respectively, with 8 bases between them. CDR1 and CDR2 (germline): SGHTA, FQGNSA. CDR3: CASSLGDGNYGYTF. The CDR3 nucleotides read TGTGCCAGCAGCTTAGGAGACGGGAACTATGGCTACACCTTC. The full variable domain, rest sourced from reference TRBV7-2 and TRBJ1-2, is GAGVSQSPSNKVTEKGKDVELRCDPISGHTALYWYRQSLGQGLEFLIYFQGNSAPDKSGLPSDRFSAERTGGSVSTLTIQRTQQEDSAVYLCASSLGDGNYGYTFGSGTRLTVV.

A few counts support this clonotype. V is TRBV6-2 or TRBV6-3 and J is TRBJ1-1; unclear D gene. The CDR3 runs 15 residues. From germline, CDR1 is MNHEY and CDR2 SVGEGT. V was shortened by 0 bases and J by 0 bases, with 8 bases between the two germline ends. CDR3 nucleotides: TGTGCCAGCAGTTACTCGGCAGATATGAACACTGAAGCTTTCTTT. Protein: CASSYSADMNTEAFF.

This chain uses TRBV7-9 with TRBJ2-6; D is ambiguous. V shed 1 base and J shed 1 base, with 2 bases lying between them. The CDR3 has 14 amino acids. Germline V lookup: CDR1 SEHNR, CDR2 FQNEAQ (reference sequence). In nucleotides, the CDR3 is TGTGCCAGCAGCTTAGGATCTGGGGCCAACGTCCTGACTTTC. Protein sequence: CASSLGSGANVLTF.

This clonotype qualifies as medium-sized. The DNA of the CDR3 is TGTGCCAGCAGTTACGATGCTGGGCGGGTCTGGGGAGAGACCCAGTACTTC. This codes for CASSYDAGRVWGETQYF. The rearrangement uses TRBV6-2 or TRBV6-3 and TRBJ2-5, with D tentatively TRBD2 (5 bases). Germline CDR1 and CDR2: MNHEY and SVGEGT. Trimming cost V 2 bases and J 4 bases, with 20 bases left between them. The CDR3 sequence is 17 residues long.

By proportion, this clonotype is medium-sized. This rearrangement joins TRBV20-1 to TRBJ1-2; D perhaps matches TRBD1 (5 bases). CDR1 DFQATT and CDR2 SNEGSKA come from the germline V gene (reference sequence). The CDR3 extends over 12 amino acids. V was shortened by 6 bases and J by 5 bases, with 13 bases between the two germline ends. CDR3 coding DNA: TGCAGTGCCCAGGGTTATACTTATGGCTACACCTTC. Translation gives CSAQGYTYGYTF.

Concerning this clonotype itself: This could be a read error, since a much larger clone is one nucleotide away. V gene TRBV29-1 combines with J gene TRBJ2-5, with a tentative D call TRBD1 (6 bases). This CDR3 has 13 residues. The V end lost 7 bases, the J end lost 1 base, and 13 bases lay between the germline ends. Germline V gene lookup returns CDR1 SQVTM and CDR2 ANQGSEA. The CDR3 loop is CSGERGSQETQYF. The CDR3 DNA follows: TGCAGCGGCGAGAGGGGGTCCCAAGAGACCCAGTACTTC.